This entry lists 18 T cell receptor beta chains sequenced from one sample in a study of human versus mouse CDR3 diversity and MHC coevolution. Using immunoSEQ multiplex PCR, the repertoire was profiled, and TCRdb retains in-frame clones only, with some absent. The sample records 60,000 to 95,000 clones, about nine tenths being singletons. The sample comprised naive CD4+ T cells from blood. The subset here: CD45RO-negative CD62L-positive naive CD4 T cells. The receptors come from a person aged 25-75 years in good health.

The rearrangement joins TRBV5-1 to TRBJ2-6, with a possible D match to TRBD2 (5 bases). V lost 0 bases to trimming and J lost 0 bases, with 10 bases between them. Germline loops: CDR1 SGHRS, CDR2 YFSETQ. The CDR3 is made up of 17 amino acids. CDR3 loop: CASSLASGSSGANVLTF. CDR3 DNA: TGCGCCAGCAGCTTGGCGTCGGGATCCTCTGGGGCCAACGTCCTGACTTTC.

J is TRBJ2-5 and V is TRBV5-6, with 8 bases aligning to TRBD1. The J call may be wrong; the DNA end is better matched by TRBJ2-7. The CDR3 extends over 15 amino acids. Germline CDR1 SGHDT, CDR2 YYEEEE. In DNA form, the CDR3 reads TGTGCCAGCAGCTTGGTGGACAGGGTCTTCTACGAGCAGTACTTC. It yields the protein CASSLVDRVFYEQYF.

The chain joins TRBV5-4 to TRBJ1-2; 8 bases map to TRBD1. Germline trimming cut 4 bases from V and 3 bases from J; bases unmatched to any gene: 5. CDR1 and CDR2 (germline): SGHNT, YYREEE (reference sequence). The CDR3 runs to 14 residues. The CDR3 spells CASSPTTGDYGYTF. For the CDR3, the DNA is TGTGCCAGCAGCCCGACGACAGGGGACTATGGCTACACCTTC.

This clone is a singleton in its sample. The chain joins TRBV2 to TRBJ2-3, with a possible D match to TRBD1 (6 bases). Germline lookup yields CDR1 SNHLY and CDR2 FYNNEI. This CDR3 region has 14 residues. Between the trimmed V and J ends, which lost 6 bases and 5 bases, there was a span of 15 bases. This CDR3 reads CASRTGYAGDTQYF. The CDR3, as DNA: TGTGCCAGCAGAACAGGGTACGCGGGAGATACGCAGTATTTT.

The V gene is TRBV5-4, the J gene TRBJ1-1; perhaps TRBD1 as D (6 bases). The CDR3 is 14 residues long. V lost 4 bases to trimming and J lost 0 bases, with 10 bases between them. Germline CDR1 is SGHNT and CDR2 is YYREEE (reference sequence). CDR3: CASSQDSMNTEAFF. The CDR3 DNA sequence: TGTGCCAGCAGCCAGGACAGTATGAACACTGAAGCTTTCTTT.

This chain joins TRBV7-2 and TRBJ2-7; no clear D. Per germline, CDR1 SGHTA and CDR2 FQGNSA. The CDR3 consists of 11 residues. V was pared by 3 bases and J by 4 bases, with 4 bases between. The CDR3 is CASSLYYEQYF. The CDR3 nucleotides are TGTGCCAGCAGCTTGTATTACGAGCAGTACTTC.

This clone occurred once. The chain employs TRBV10-3 and TRBJ2-5; a possible D gene is TRBD2 (5 bases). With 2 bases removed from V and 4 bases from J, the gap between germline ends came to 14 bases. Per the germline V gene, CDR1 is ENHRY and CDR2 is SYGVKD. There are 15 residues in the CDR3. The CDR3 reads CAISEPQVEGETQYF. CDR3 DNA sequence: TGTGCCATCAGTGAGCCGCAAGTCGAGGGAGAGACCCAGTACTTC.

The chain recombines TRBV5-1 with TRBJ1-1; a possible D gene is TRBD1 (6 bases). Trimming pared 4 bases from V and 5 bases from J, leaving 12 bases between. Germline CDR1 reads SGHRS; CDR2 reads YFSETQ. The CDR3 contains 13 residues. This CDR3 is CASSEQGITEAFF. The CDR3 DNA follows: TGCGCCAGCAGCGAGCAGGGGATTACTGAAGCTTTCTTT.

The chain couples TRBV5-1 to TRBJ2-7; D possibly corresponds to TRBD1 (6 bases). Trimming took 5 bases from V and 6 from J, leaving 12 bases between them. The CDR3 contains 12 residues. The germline V gene has CDR1 SGHRS and CDR2 YFSETQ. CDR3 DNA sequence: TGCGCCAGCAGTCTTCAGGGGTTCGAGCAGTACTTC. This codes for CASSLQGFEQYF.

The V call is TRBV6-5, the J call TRBJ1-3; D uncertain. This CDR3 region has 16 residues. CDR1 MNHEY and CDR2 SVGAGI come from the germline V gene. V lost 4 bases and J 0 bases, leaving 13 bases between the germline ends. The DNA for the CDR3 is TGTGCCAGCAGTTTCTCCCGCGGTGTCTCTGGAAACACCATATATTTT. This translates into CASSFSRGVSGNTIYF.

The chain employs TRBV6-1 and TRBJ1-2; D gene unclear. The CDR3 length is 14 residues. Germline lookup yields CDR1 MNHNS and CDR2 SASEGT. V was shortened by 2 bases and J by 4 bases, with 11 bases between the two germline ends. The CDR3 nucleotides are TGTGCCAGCAGTGAACGGGGAGCTAGCTATGGCTACACCTTC. The encoded protein is CASSERGASYGYTF.

The rearrangement links TRBV5-8 to TRBJ1-1, with D uncertain. In germline, CDR1 is SGHTS, CDR2 YDEGEE. Trimming cost V 0 bases and J 5 bases, with 11 bases left between them. The CDR3 sequence is 14 residues long. CDR3 sequence: CASSLDRGGTEAFF. The CDR3 region has the DNA TGTGCCAGCAGCTTGGACCGGGGAGGGACTGAAGCTTTCTTT.

The gene calls are TRBV6-5 and TRBJ1-3; D may be TRBD1 (5 bases). CDR3 length: 13 amino acids. CDR1 is MNHEY, CDR2 SVGAGI, per germline. V lost 3 bases, J lost 8 bases, and 11 bases lay in between. The CDR3 reads CASSYGASDTIYF. The DNA for the CDR3 is TGTGCCAGCAGTTATGGGGCTTCGGACACCATATATTTT.

The chain combines TRBV5-4 with TRBJ1-1; 8 nucleotides match TRBD1. V trimming: 4 bases; J trimming: 3 bases; junction bases outside the gene matches: 8. This CDR3 is built from 15 residues. CDR1 is SGHNT, CDR2 YYREEE, per germline (reference sequence). CDR3 bases: TGTGCCAGCAGCCCTGGACAGGGTTTAGACACTGAAGCTTTCTTT. Residues: CASSPGQGLDTEAFF.

The chain links TRBV7-9 to TRBJ2-1, with 7 bases aligning to TRBD1. The V segment lost 5 bases and the J segment 1 base; nucleotides outside the gene matches: 17. CDR1 and CDR2 (germline): SEHNR, FQNEAQ (reference sequence). The CDR3 runs to 19 residues. The CDR3 region has the DNA TGTGCCAGCAGCCAGTGGGGCACTCTCCGGGACAGATCCTACAATGAGCAGTTCTTC. Its translation is CASSQWGTLRDRSYNEQFF.

The chain links TRBV25-1 to TRBJ2-3, with D tentatively TRBD2 (5 bases). Germline lookup yields CDR1 MGHDK and CDR2 SYGVNS. The ends were cut back, 3 bases at V and 1 base at J, with 17 bases in the middle. CDR3 size: 17 residues. The CDR3 DNA sequence: TGTGCCAGCAGTGAGCAGCGGCAAACCGCGGGCACAGATACGCAGTATTTT. The encoded protein is CASSEQRQTAGTDTQYF.

This rearrangement joins TRBV19 to TRBJ2-5, with 12 bases identical to TRBD2. The CDR3 runs to 16 residues. Germline CDR1 reads LNHDA; CDR2 reads SQIVND (reference sequence). Unmatched junction bases numbered 10, after V lost 10 bases and J lost 1 base. In DNA form, the CDR3 reads TGTGCCAATAAACCTACGGGACTAGCGGGCCAAGAGACCCAGTACTTC. It yields the protein CANKPTGLAGQETQYF.

This sequence joins TRBV2 and TRBJ1-5; D may be TRBD1 (6 bases). Trimming took 8 bases from V and 6 from J, leaving 17 bases between them. Germline V gene data show CDR1 as SNHLY and CDR2 as FYNNEI. The CDR3 has 14 amino acids. CDR3 DNA: TGTGCCAGCGGGACTACAGGGCAGAGTCAGCCCCAGCATTTT. The encoded protein is CASGTTGQSQPQHF. Drawing the rest from reference TRBV2 and TRBJ1-5, the complete variable domain is EPEVTQTPSHQVTQMGQEVILRCVPISNHLYFYWYRQILGQKVEFLVSFYNNEISEKSEIFDDQFSVERPDGSNFTLKIRSTKLEDSAMYFCASGTTGQSQPQHFGDGTRLSIL.